The 27 T cell receptor beta chains presented below share a single source sample, sequenced in a study of control samples from healthy donors and cancer patients. The method was immunoSEQ multiplex PCR; TCRdb's version includes in-frame clones alone and lacks a portion of them. Of about 98,000 clones listed, 82% were seen once; the top ten hold approximately 2%. Input material: blood. Source of these receptors: a man between 60 and 75 years old in good health.

This CDR3 is CASSLEGQGMGYEQYF. The CDR3 nucleotides are TGTGCCAGCAGCTTGGAGGGACAGGGGATGGGGTACGAGCAGTACTTC. The chain has TRBV11-1 and TRBJ2-7; TRBD1 aligns across 10 bases. V shed 3 bases, J shed 4 bases, and the junction held 9 bases outside the gene matches. The CDR3 length is 16 residues. Germline V gene lookup returns CDR1 SGHAT and CDR2 FQDESV (reference sequence). The variable domain in full, completed from reference TRBV11-1 and TRBJ2-7, reads EAEVAQSPRYKITEKSQAVAFWCDPISGHATLYWYRQILGQGPELLVQFQDESVVDDSQLPKDRFSAERLKGVDSTLKIQPAELGDSAMYLCASSLEGQGMGYEQYFGPGTRLTVT.

The chain recombines TRBV3-1 (or the pseudogene TRBV3-2) with TRBJ2-7; 10 positions match TRBD1. J gave up 4 bases and V 1 base, and 4 bases lay outside the gene matches. CDR3 length: 15 residues. Germline V CDR1 and CDR2: LGHDT, YNNKEL (reference sequence). The CDR3 sequence is CASSQGRGQGYEQYF. DNA for the CDR3: TGTGCCAGCAGCCAAGGGCGGGGACAGGGGTACGAGCAGTACTTC.

The chain employs TRBV28 and TRBJ2-1; D is uncertain. There are 14 residues in the CDR3. Germline V CDR1 and CDR2: MDHEN, SYDVKM. V lost 10 bases, J lost 0 bases, and 13 bases lay in between. The CDR3 DNA reads TGTGCCACCTTTGAACTAAGCTCCTACAATGAGCAGTTCTTC. This codes for CATFELSSYNEQFF.

This chain connects TRBV7-9 to TRBJ2-1; D perhaps matches TRBD1 (5 bases). CDR1 is SEHNR, CDR2 FQNEAQ, per germline (reference sequence). Trimming stripped 1 base from V and 4 bases from J, with 14 bases between. CDR3 length: 16 amino acids. CDR3 in DNA: TGTGCCAGCAGCTTAGTTCGAGACAGCCTATACAATGAGCAGTTCTTC. This translates into CASSLVRDSLYNEQFF.

V is TRBV6-5 and J is TRBJ1-1; no clear D. The CDR3 spans 13 residues. Trimming stripped 8 bases from V and 10 bases from J, with 20 bases between. Germline CDR1 reads MNHEY; CDR2 reads SVGAGI. The CDR3 loop reads CASLRGQPSGAFF. CDR3 nucleotides: TGTGCCAGCTTGAGAGGGCAACCGAGCGGAGCTTTCTTT.

This chain joins TRBV21-1 and TRBJ1-5. TRBV21-1 is reported as a pseudogene. This CDR3 is 15 amino acids long. In DNA, the CDR3 is TGTGCCACCCCGGGACCACAACAAATCGATCAGCCCCAGCATTTT. It encodes CATPGPQQIDQPQHF.

The rearrangement uses TRBV29-1 and TRBJ2-3; D is unresolved. Trimming stripped 4 bases from V and 1 base from J, with 3 bases between. The CDR3 has 11 residues. Germline-derived CDR1 and CDR2 are SQVTM and ANQGSEA. CDR3 in amino acids: CSVGGTDTQYF. In nucleotides, the CDR3 is TGCAGCGTTGGAGGCACAGATACGCAGTATTTT.

This clone was found a few times. This chain joins TRBV6-5 and TRBJ2-7; 7 nucleotides agree with TRBD2. V shed 5 bases, J shed 7 bases, and the junction held 8 bases outside the gene matches. Germline values: CDR1 MNHEY, CDR2 SVGAGI. The CDR3 is made up of 13 amino acids. The CDR3 sequence: CASSPWEGREQYF. The CDR3 DNA is TGTGCCAGCAGTCCATGGGAGGGGCGGGAGCAGTACTTC.

The table lists this clone with a count of one. The CDR3 loop is CASSHFRNTEAFF. In nucleotides, the CDR3 is TGTGCCAGCAGCCATTTTAGGAACACTGAAGCTTTCTTT. The gene calls are TRBV3-1 (or the pseudogene TRBV3-2) and TRBJ1-1; unclear D gene. The CDR3 spans 13 residues. The V gene lost 3 bases and the J gene lost 1 base, with 6 bases spanning the gap. The V gene's germline CDR1 is LGHDT and CDR2 YNNKEL (reference sequence).

The chain combines TRBV30 with TRBJ2-1; TRBD2 matches at 15 bases. The CDR3 consists of 15 residues. J lost 10 bases, V lost 7 bases, and 11 bases had no gene match. The germline V gene encodes CDR1 GTSNPN and CDR2 SVGIG (reference sequence). Here the CDR3 reads CAFRIGTSGGTEQFF. CDR3 in DNA: TGTGCCTTCCGCATAGGGACTAGCGGGGGGACGGAGCAGTTCTTC.

This rearrangement joins TRBV10-3 to TRBJ2-7, with D hard to call. V was shortened by 8 bases and J by 1 base, with 3 bases between the two germline ends. Germline V gene lookup returns CDR1 ENHRY and CDR2 SYGVKD. This CDR3 spans 10 amino acids. This CDR3 reads CAIGSYEQYF. The CDR3 DNA is TGTGCCATCGGTTCCTACGAGCAGTACTTC.

The chain has TRBV5-1 and TRBJ1-2; D is undetermined. V was shortened by 4 bases and J by 2 bases, with 12 bases between the two germline ends. The CDR3 length is 14 residues. CDR1 and CDR2 from the germline V gene are SGHRS and YFSETQ. CDR3 coding DNA: TGCGCCAGCAGCGCCACGACGGAGAACTATGGCTACACCTTC. This translates into CASSATTENYGYTF.

The rearrangement links TRBV11-2 to TRBJ2-7; no clear D gene. V was trimmed by 4 bases and J by 3 bases, leaving 10 bases between them. CDR3 length: 13 amino acids. In germline, CDR1 is SGHAT, CDR2 FQNNGV. CDR3: CASSSPGYYEQYF. The CDR3 coding sequence is TGTGCCAGCAGCTCGCCCGGGTACTACGAGCAGTACTTC. Full variable domain (missing parts from reference TRBV11-2 and TRBJ2-7): EAGVAQSPRYKIIEKRQSVAFWCNPISGHATLYWYQQILGQGPKLLIQFQNNGVVDDSQLPKDRFSAERLKGVDSTLKIQPAKLEDSAVYLCASSSPGYYEQYFGPGTRLTVT.

The chain is built from TRBV28 and TRBJ1-5; unclear D gene. Germline loops: CDR1 MDHEN, CDR2 SYDVKM. V lost 4 bases, J lost 1 base, and 14 bases lay in between. The CDR3 is made up of 16 amino acids. The CDR3 sequence: CASSSLGRKSNQPQHF. CDR3 nucleotides: TGTGCCAGCAGTTCTCTAGGGCGTAAGAGCAATCAGCCCCAGCATTTT.

The chain has TRBV6-2 or TRBV6-3 and TRBJ2-7, with TRBD2 matching over 7 bases. The CDR3 runs to 14 residues. After removal of 2 bases from V and 1 base from J, the junction contained 2 bases not matched to a gene. The germline gives CDR1 MNHEY, CDR2 SVGEGT. The chain's CDR3 is CASSYTGLSYEQYF. CDR3 coding DNA: TGTGCCAGCAGTTACACGGGACTATCCTACGAGCAGTACTTC.

The CDR3 protein is CATLPSGWGSSGDTQYF. The CDR3 nucleotides read TGTGCCACCTTGCCCTCGGGGTGGGGGTCAAGTGGAGATACGCAGTATTTT. The V call is TRBV11-2, the J call TRBJ2-3; D may correspond to TRBD1 or TRBD2 (5 bases each). CDR1 is SGHAT and CDR2 is FQNNGV in the germline V gene. The CDR3 consists of 17 residues. The V end was cut by 10 bases, the J end by 5 bases, with 28 bases between. Supplemented by reference TRBV11-2 and TRBJ2-3, the full variable domain reads EAGVAQSPRYKIIEKRQSVAFWCNPISGHATLYWYQQILGQGPKLLIQFQNNGVVDDSQLPKDRFSAERLKGVDSTLKIQPAKLEDSAVYLCATLPSGWGSSGDTQYFGPGTRLTVL.

The rearrangement joins TRBV29-1 to TRBJ2-1; TRBD1 or TRBD2 may be the D gene (5 bases each). Germline CDR1 SQVTM, CDR2 ANQGSEA. The V gene lost 4 bases and the J gene lost 0 bases, with 22 bases spanning the gap. The CDR3 sequence is 18 residues long. CDR3 DNA: TGCAGCGTTGTAGGGGAGCAGGTTAAAGTTTACTCCTACAATGAGCAGTTCTTC. This encodes CSVVGEQVKVYSYNEQFF.

The chain carries TRBV6-5 and TRBJ2-5; no clear D. Trimming cost V 6 bases and J 1 base, with 12 bases left between them. CDR1 is MNHEY, CDR2 SVGAGI, per germline. This CDR3 spans 14 amino acids. As DNA, the CDR3 is TGTGCCAGCAGCCCCACAGCAATCCAAGAGACCCAGTACTTC. This codes for CASSPTAIQETQYF.

This clone was recorded only once. The genes are TRBV6-5 and TRBJ1-2, with TRBD1 as a possible D gene (5 bases). Per the germline V gene, CDR1 is MNHEY and CDR2 is SVGAGI. The length of the CDR3 is 13 residues. V lost 6 bases to trimming and J lost 3 bases, with 11 bases between them. CDR3 sequence reads: CASSRRGDYGYTF. The CDR3 DNA reads as TGTGCCAGCAGCCGACGGGGGGACTATGGCTACACCTTC.

This sequence joins TRBV9 and TRBJ1-2; D gene uncertain. The germline CDR1 and CDR2 sequences are SGDLS and YYNGEE. V shed 4 bases and J shed 3 bases, with 13 bases lying between them. This CDR3 contains 14 residues. The CDR3 is CASSRSGEYYGYTF. CDR3 bases: TGTGCCAGCAGCCGAAGCGGGGAGTACTATGGCTACACCTTC.

This clone was seen just once. This chain connects TRBV5-1 to TRBJ2-5; D gene uncertain. The CDR3 is 13 residues long. Trimming stripped 3 bases from V and 4 bases from J, with 10 bases between. The germline gives CDR1 SGHRS, CDR2 YFSETQ. The CDR3 spells CASSSPPLETQYF. The CDR3 DNA reads as TGCGCCAGCAGCTCACCGCCGCTAGAGACCCAGTACTTC.

The chain joins TRBV27 to TRBJ2-3; the match to TRBD2 covers 9 bases. V dropped 2 bases and J dropped 6; count of bases not matched to a gene: 6. Germline CDR1 reads MNHEY; CDR2 reads SMNVEV (reference sequence). The CDR3 length is 15 residues. This chain's CDR3 is CASSLGGGGADTQYF. In nucleotides, the CDR3 is TGTGCCAGCAGTTTAGGGGGCGGGGGGGCTGATACGCAGTATTTT.

This clone has a handful of counts. V usage is TRBV5-1 and J usage is TRBJ1-1; D is ambiguous. From germline, CDR1 is SGHRS and CDR2 YFSETQ. This CDR3 is built from 14 residues. Trimming took off 5 bases at V and 1 base at J, with 12 bases between the two ends. In DNA, the CDR3 is TGCGCCAGCAGGCCCGGGCACGCGAACACTGAAGCTTTCTTT. The encoded protein is CASRPGHANTEAFF.

The genes are TRBV19 and TRBJ1-4, with TRBD1 identical over 10 bases. Germline V lookup: CDR1 LNHDA, CDR2 SQIVND (reference sequence). V was pared by 4 bases and J by 8 bases, with 10 bases of the junction left unmatched. The CDR3 consists of 16 residues. The CDR3 DNA follows: TGTGCCAGTAGTACACCCGCCGGGACAGGGGACGAAAAACTGTTTTTT. Translated: CASSTPAGTGDEKLFF.

This chain joins TRBV7-2 and TRBJ2-7, with 9 bases identical to TRBD2. This CDR3 spans 14 amino acids. Germline trimming cut 4 bases from V and 4 bases from J; bases unmatched to any gene: 5. The germline V gene has CDR1 SGHTA and CDR2 FQGNSA. CDR3 coding DNA: TGTGCCAGCAGCTCGCGGGAGGGTAATTACGAGCAGTACTTC. Residues: CASSSREGNYEQYF.

V and J are TRBV7-3 and TRBJ2-1, with D tentatively TRBD1 (6 bases). Trimming stripped 5 bases from V and 3 bases from J, with 17 bases between. This CDR3 is built from 16 residues. Germline V CDR1 and CDR2: SGHTA, FQGTGA. DNA for the CDR3: TGTGCCAGCAGCCCAGGGGCGCAGGGGTTCTACAATGAGCAGTTCTTC. This codes for CASSPGAQGFYNEQFF.

This chain connects TRBV9 to TRBJ1-2; no clear D gene. The length of the CDR3 is 13 residues. Germline V CDR1 and CDR2: SGDLS, YYNGEE. V was pared by 6 bases and J by 5 bases, with 14 bases between. DNA for the CDR3: TGTGCCAGCACCCCTAACTCGGAGTATGGCTACACCTTC. It yields the protein CASTPNSEYGYTF.